The next 10 T cell receptor beta chains were all read from a single sample in a study of T cell responses to AZD1222 COVID-19 vaccine. The method was immunoSEQ multiplex PCR; TCRdb's version includes in-frame clones alone and lacks a portion of them. The sample yields 150,000 to 200,000 clones, 80% to 95% seen once. Sequences were derived from peripheral blood, sampled 28 days after the second AZD1222 dose. The receptors were gathered from an adult who received the AZD1222 COVID-19 vaccine.

The CDR3 loop reads CASSLTRTGHEQYF. CDR3 nucleotide sequence: TGTGCCAGCAGCTTAACCAGGACGGGCCACGAGCAGTACTTC. The chain is built from TRBV7-3 and TRBJ2-7; no definite D call. V was shortened by 0 bases and J by 5 bases, with 11 bases between the two germline ends. CDR1 SGHTA and CDR2 FQGTGA come from the germline V gene. This CDR3 has 14 residues.

The CDR3 loop is CASSLYPGYEQYF. Here the CDR3 DNA reads TGTGCCAGCAGTTTATACCCAGGGTACGAGCAGTACTTC. The rearrangement uses TRBV28 and TRBJ2-7, with a tentative D call TRBD1 (5 bases). The CDR3 is 13 amino acids. Per the germline V gene, CDR1 is MDHEN and CDR2 is SYDVKM. Trimming cost V 1 base and J 4 bases, with 8 bases left between them.

CDR3 DNA sequence: TGTGCCAGCAGTACCCGACGGGATCAGCCCCAGCATTTT. Amino acid sequence: CASSTRRDQPQHF. The rearrangement joins TRBV27 to TRBJ1-5; D remains unclear. Germline CDR1 MNHEY, CDR2 SMNVEV (reference sequence). CDR3 length: 13 residues. Between the trimmed V and J ends, which lost 5 bases and 5 bases, there was a span of 10 bases.

The genes are TRBV5-1 and TRBJ2-1, with D possibly being TRBD2 (5 bases). The V and J ends lost 1 base and 0 bases respectively, with 11 bases between them. The CDR3 runs to 16 residues. The germline V gene encodes CDR1 SGHRS and CDR2 YFSETQ. The CDR3, as DNA: TGCGCCAGCAGCTTGCTAGCCGAACACTCCTACAATGAGCAGTTCTTC. It codes for CASSLLAEHSYNEQFF.

This rearrangement joins TRBV7-2 to TRBJ1-2; perhaps TRBD1 as D (6 bases). The CDR3 contains 14 residues. Germline CDR1 reads SGHTA; CDR2 reads FQGNSA. V gave up 7 bases and J gave up 4 bases, with 16 bases separating them. CDR3 sequence (DNA): TGTGCCAGCAACCTAATGGGCAGGGGCTATGGCTACACCTTC. This sequence encodes CASNLMGRGYGYTF. Full variable domain (outside the CDR3, taken from reference TRBV7-2 and TRBJ1-2): GAGVSQSPSNKVTEKGKDVELRCDPISGHTALYWYRQSLGQGLEFLIYFQGNSAPDKSGLPSDRFSAERTGGSVSTLTIQRTQQEDSAVYLCASNLMGRGYGYTFGSGTRLTVV.

The chain links TRBV10-3 to TRBJ1-2, with TRBD1 as a possible D gene (5 bases). V was trimmed by 7 bases and J by 3 bases, leaving 12 bases between them. This CDR3 is 13 amino acids long. Germline values: CDR1 ENHRY, CDR2 SYGVKD. The CDR3 bases are TGTGCCATCACCTCGGACAATTACTATGGCTACACCTTC. Protein: CAITSDNYYGYTF.

This clone was detected a few times. V gene TRBV2 combines with J gene TRBJ1-2, with TRBD1 identical over 9 bases. Germline CDR1 and CDR2: SNHLY and FYNNEI. The CDR3 length is 16 residues. The J segment lost 0 bases and the V segment lost 5 bases, leaving 7 bases of the junction unmatched. The CDR3 is CASSNPGQGANYGYTF. DNA of the CDR3: TGTGCCAGCAGTAACCCGGGACAGGGCGCTAACTATGGCTACACCTTC. Looking up the rest from reference TRBV2 and TRBJ1-2 gives the full variable domain: EPEVTQTPSHQVTQMGQEVILRCVPISNHLYFYWYRQILGQKVEFLVSFYNNEISEKSEIFDDQFSVERPDGSNFTLKIRSTKLEDSAMYFCASSNPGQGANYGYTFGSGTRLTVV.

V usage is TRBV19 and J usage is TRBJ1-2; 8 bases agree with TRBD1. Trimming cost V 6 bases and J 0 bases; bases outside gene matches: 3. The CDR3 has 14 amino acids. From germline, CDR1 is LNHDA and CDR2 SQIVND (reference sequence). CDR3 bases: TGTGCCAGTAGGGGGACAGGATCTAACTATGGCTACACCTTC. This sequence encodes CASRGTGSNYGYTF.

This clone was seen just once. The CDR3 coding sequence is TGTGCCAGCAGTTCGGCGGGGCGATATACGGGGCAGTACTTC. Its protein product is CASSSAGRYTGQYF. V and J are TRBV6-2 or TRBV6-3 and TRBJ2-7, with a tentative D call TRBD2 (6 bases). Germline V CDR1 and CDR2: MNHEY, SVGEGT. The CDR3 has 14 residues. V lost 4 bases and J 9 bases, leaving 19 bases between the germline ends.

V is TRBV7-9 and J is TRBJ2-3, with D uncertain. The germline V and J ends were trimmed by 9 bases and 8 bases, with 21 bases remaining between them. The CDR3 is 14 amino acids. The germline V gene has CDR1 SEHNR and CDR2 FQNEAQ (reference sequence). CDR3 nucleotide sequence: TGTGCCAGTGACCCCGACCGCCGCTCGGGTACGCAGTATTTT. Protein sequence: CASDPDRRSGTQYF.